This entry lists 29 T cell receptor beta chains sequenced from one sample in a study of CD8 T cells in ankylosing spondylitis. TCRdb used MiXCR to reprocess the 5' RACE reads, holding one entry per CDR3 protein. Counted here are some 800,000 distinct CDR3 sequences, about 11% occurring once; the ten biggest clones make up 0.51%. Study results and caveats: One TCR beta motif, made up of about 8 highly homologous variants, appeared characteristic of ankylosing spondylitis blood.

No antigen has been identified for these receptors. The material sequenced was blood, either unsorted or a sorted T cell fraction (not recorded which). Source of these receptors: a male donor with ankylosing spondylitis.

The chain recombines TRBV10-3 with TRBJ2-3; 8 bases are shared with TRBD1. Germline CDR1 is ENHRY and CDR2 is SYGVKD. V dropped 4 bases and J dropped 6; count of bases not matched to a gene: 3. The CDR3 is made up of 13 amino acids. CDR3 coding DNA: TGTGCCATCAGTGGGGACAGGACCGATACGCAGTATTTT. Its translation is CAISGDRTDTQYF.

This clonotype has more than one count but fewer than ten. The chain has TRBV4-3 and TRBJ2-3, with D possibly TRBD1 on 7 matching bases. Germline V CDR1 and CDR2: LGHNA, YSLEER. V lost 3 bases and J 4 bases, leaving 14 bases between the germline ends. The CDR3 is 15 amino acids. The CDR3 spells CASSQGQWGADTQYF. DNA for the CDR3: TGCGCCAGCAGCCAGGGACAGTGGGGGGCAGATACGCAGTATTTT.

This chain uses TRBV5-1 with TRBJ1-4, with TRBD1 matching over 7 bases. V shed 3 bases and J 8 bases; nucleotides not matched to a gene: 4. Germline V lookup: CDR1 SGHRS, CDR2 YFSETQ. This CDR3 comprises 13 residues. The CDR3: CASSSTGNEKLFF. As DNA, the CDR3 is TGCGCCAGCAGCTCGACAGGGAACGAAAAACTGTTTTTT.

This clonotype occurred many times. The DNA of the CDR3 is TGTGCCAGCAGCCCCCAACTAGCGGGAGGTAGTGAGCAGTACTTC. Protein sequence: CASSPQLAGGSEQYF. The V call is TRBV9, the J call TRBJ2-7; TRBD2 aligns across 12 bases. Germline V gene lookup returns CDR1 SGDLS and CDR2 YYNGEE. The CDR3 has 15 residues. With 4 bases clipped from V and 7 bases from J, the junction kept 9 bases outside the gene matches.

The V call is TRBV20-1, the J call TRBJ2-7; D gene uncertain. From germline, CDR1 is DFQATT and CDR2 SNEGSKA (reference sequence). V lost 6 bases and J 7 bases, leaving 13 bases between the germline ends. This CDR3 is 11 amino acids long. The chain's CDR3 is CSALRPGEQYF. As DNA, the CDR3 is TGCAGTGCCCTCCGGCCTGGGGAGCAGTACTTC.

The gene calls are TRBV4-3 and TRBJ2-1; D is uncertain. Germline V gene sequence: CDR1 LGHNA, CDR2 YSLEER. V lost 0 bases, J lost 4 bases, and 10 bases lay in between. The CDR3 length is 15 residues. CDR3 residues: CASSQDLGTYNEQFF. The CDR3, as DNA: TGCGCCAGCAGCCAAGACCTAGGTACTTACAATGAGCAGTTCTTC.

This clonotype was seen at least ten times. The V and J genes are TRBV10-3 and TRBJ2-7; no reliable D call. This CDR3 is 12 amino acids long. Germline V CDR1 and CDR2: ENHRY, SYGVKD. The V and J ends lost 3 bases and 1 base respectively, with 4 bases between them. CDR3 amino acids: CAISEISYEQYF. The DNA of the CDR3 is TGTGCCATCAGTGAAATTTCCTACGAGCAGTACTTC.

This clonotype was recorded once. The chain's CDR3 is CASSLALGTENTEAFF. The CDR3 nucleotides read TGTGCCAGCAGCTTAGCTCTAGGGACGGAGAACACTGAAGCTTTCTTT. The V call is TRBV7-2, the J call TRBJ1-1; weak D call: TRBD1 (5 bases). V was pared by 0 bases and J by 1 base, with 12 bases between. The CDR3 is 16 amino acids. Germline CDR1 reads SGHTA; CDR2 reads FQGNSA.

This clonotype was seen many times. The chain employs TRBV5-1 and TRBJ2-4; D is possibly TRBD1 (6 bases). The CDR3 sequence is 14 residues long. The germline V gene has CDR1 SGHRS and CDR2 YFSETQ. The V gene lost 5 bases and the J gene lost 8 bases, with 17 bases spanning the gap. CDR3 sequence: CASRTGQLKDIQYF. CDR3 coding DNA: TGCGCCAGCAGAACCGGACAGTTGAAGGACATTCAGTACTTC. The full variable domain, rest sourced from reference TRBV5-1 and TRBJ2-4, is KAGVTQTPRYLIKTRGQQVTLSCSPISGHRSVSWYQQTPGQGLQFLFEYFSETQRNKGNFPGRFSGRQFSNSRSEMNVSTLELGDSALYLCASRTGQLKDIQYFGAGTRLSVL.

This clonotype appeared many times. The chain recombines TRBV20-1 with TRBJ2-3; 9 nucleotides align to TRBD2. Trimming cost V 6 bases and J 5 bases; bases outside gene matches: 9. The CDR3 loop spans 14 amino acids. Germline CDR1 reads DFQATT; CDR2 reads SNEGSKA (reference sequence). The CDR3 sequence: CSAVTSGGVDTQYF. The CDR3 bases are TGCAGTGCCGTGACTAGCGGAGGAGTAGATACGCAGTATTTT.

This clonotype was picked up a small number of times. This rearrangement joins TRBV9 to TRBJ2-5; tentatively, D is TRBD2 (5 bases). This CDR3 spans 16 amino acids. Germline-derived CDR1 and CDR2 are SGDLS and YYNGEE. V was trimmed by 0 bases and J by 1 base, leaving 13 bases between them. Here the CDR3 reads CASSVGPGFIQETQYF. In DNA form, the CDR3 reads TGTGCCAGCAGCGTAGGCCCGGGGTTTATCCAAGAGACCCAGTACTTC.

The chain recombines TRBV6-2 or TRBV6-3 with TRBJ2-1; no clear D. The CDR3 has 11 residues. CDR1 MNHEY and CDR2 SVGEGT come from the germline V gene. Trimming stripped 6 bases from V and 10 bases from J, with 10 bases between. The CDR3: CASRLAGEQFF. The CDR3, as DNA: TGTGCCAGCAGACTGGCCGGGGAGCAGTTCTTC.

This clonotype was detected ten times or more. This sequence joins TRBV7-2 and TRBJ1-5, with D hard to call. Trimming stripped 0 bases from V and 4 bases from J, with 7 bases between. This CDR3 contains 14 residues. Germline V gives CDR1 SGHTA, CDR2 FQGNSA. The CDR3 DNA is TGTGCCAGCAGCTTAGCAGGTTGGAATCAGCCCCAGCATTTT. Translated, it gives CASSLAGWNQPQHF.

The V call is TRBV20-1, the J call TRBJ1-1; possible D gene TRBD1, 6 bases. Trimming stripped 6 bases from V and 2 bases from J, with 13 bases between. CDR1 and CDR2 (germline): DFQATT, SNEGSKA (reference sequence). This CDR3 is 13 amino acids long. CDR3 loop: CSAFTGANTEAFF. The CDR3 DNA reads as TGCAGTGCCTTTACGGGGGCCAACACTGAAGCTTTCTTT.

The rearrangement links TRBV7-2 to TRBJ1-1; D is unclear. There are 13 residues in the CDR3. Deletions cut 6 bases from V and 2 bases from J, with 10 bases between. CDR1 and CDR2 from the germline V gene are SGHTA and FQGNSA. The chain's CDR3 is CASRLIRNTEAFF. CDR3 in DNA: TGTGCCAGCAGGCTGATCAGAAACACTGAAGCTTTCTTT.

This clonotype was counted a few times. This chain links TRBV9 with TRBJ2-4, with D tentatively TRBD1 (6 bases). The V end was cut by 4 bases, the J end by 8 bases, with 13 bases between. The CDR3 contains 13 residues. The germline V gene encodes CDR1 SGDLS and CDR2 YYNGEE. The CDR3 is CASSRTANDIQYF. In DNA form, the CDR3 reads TGTGCCAGCAGCAGGACAGCGAATGACATTCAGTACTTC. Full variable domain (outside the CDR3, taken from reference TRBV9 and TRBJ2-4): DSGVTQTPKHLITATGQRVTLRCSPRSGDLSVYWYQQSLDQGLQFLIQYYNGEERAKGNILERFSAQQFPDLHSELNLSSLELGDSALYFCASSRTANDIQYFGAGTRLSVL.

V and J are TRBV30 and TRBJ1-4, with 8 bases lining up with TRBD1. The J segment lost 7 bases and the V segment lost 5 bases, leaving 9 bases of the junction unmatched. This CDR3 spans 14 amino acids. CDR1 and CDR2 (germline): GTSNPN, SVGIG (reference sequence). CDR3 in DNA: TGTGCCTGGGATGGAGGACAGGGTGGTGAAAAACTGTTTTTT. Translation: CAWDGGQGGEKLFF.

There are a few counts of this clonotype. The chain joins TRBV29-1 to TRBJ2-2, with TRBD1 identical over 9 bases. CDR1 SQVTM and CDR2 ANQGSEA come from the germline V gene. This CDR3 is built from 14 residues. Germline trimming cut 7 bases from V and 5 bases from J; bases unmatched to any gene: 8. CDR3 loop: CSGRQGGLTGELFF. The DNA of the CDR3 is TGCAGCGGACGACAGGGGGGCTTGACCGGGGAGCTGTTTTTT.

V usage is TRBV20-1 and J usage is TRBJ2-7; D gene uncertain. Trimming removed 2 bases from V and 9 bases from J, with 17 bases in between. The CDR3 length is 13 residues. Looked up from germline, CDR1 is DFQATT and CDR2 is SNEGSKA (reference sequence). CDR3 residues: CSARLALGWVQYF. The CDR3 nucleotides are TGCAGTGCTAGACTCGCTCTGGGCTGGGTGCAGTACTTC.

This clonotype was recorded at least ten times. The chain has TRBV7-8 and TRBJ2-1, with 9 bases identical to TRBD2. The J segment lost 6 bases and the V segment lost 3 bases, leaving 3 bases of the junction unmatched. Germline V gives CDR1 SGHVS, CDR2 FQNEAQ. This CDR3 contains 14 residues. Here the CDR3 DNA reads TGTGCCAGCAGCTTTGGGACTAGCAGCAATGAGCAGTTCTTC. It translates to CASSFGTSSNEQFF.

The rearrangement joins TRBV4-1 to TRBJ1-3, with 8 bases lining up with TRBD1. This CDR3 is built from 19 residues. The V gene's germline CDR1 is MGHRA and CDR2 YSYEKL. The V segment lost 4 bases and the J segment 0 bases; nucleotides outside the gene matches: 14. CDR3 in amino acids: CASSPGKIAGGPSGNTIYF. The CDR3 DNA sequence: TGCGCCAGCAGCCCTGGCAAGATAGCAGGGGGCCCCTCTGGAAACACCATATATTTT.

The sample holds a few counts of this clonotype. The chain uses TRBV5-1 and TRBJ2-7; 7 positions match TRBD2. CDR3 size: 15 residues. After removal of 4 bases from V and 7 bases from J, the junction contained 14 bases not matched to a gene. CDR1 SGHRS and CDR2 YFSETQ come from the germline V gene. CDR3 DNA sequence: TGCGCCAGCAGCCGGGAGGCAGGTCCCTTGGGGGAGCAGTACTTC. Protein: CASSREAGPLGEQYF.

The gene calls are TRBV15 and TRBJ2-1, with 8 bases that match TRBD2. CDR1 is LNHNV and CDR2 is YYDKDF in the germline V gene (reference sequence). Losses at the gene ends were 10 bases for V and 3 bases for J; bases not matched to a gene: 8. CDR3 length: 14 residues. The CDR3 region is CAITSGEFYNEQFF. DNA of the CDR3: TGTGCCATCACTAGCGGAGAATTCTACAATGAGCAGTTCTTC.

The chain carries TRBV7-2 and TRBJ2-2, with 8 bases matching TRBD1. Germline loops: CDR1 SGHTA, CDR2 FQGNSA. V gave up 4 bases and J gave up 1 base; unmatched junction bases: 5. The CDR3 is 16 residues long. CDR3 region: CASSSYGQGNTGELFF. The DNA of the CDR3 is TGTGCCAGCAGCTCCTACGGACAGGGGAACACCGGGGAGCTGTTTTTT.

There are a few counts of this clonotype. The genes are TRBV6-1 and TRBJ1-5; the D gene is possibly TRBD1 (5 bases). The CDR3 has 13 residues. V lost 6 bases and J lost 9, with 15 bases in between. Looked up from germline, CDR1 is MNHNS and CDR2 is SASEGT. CDR3 coding DNA: TGTGCCAGCAGCCCGACATGGGGGGGGCCCCAGCATTTT. Its translation is CASSPTWGGPQHF.

The sample holds a few counts of this clonotype. This chain joins TRBV7-2 and TRBJ1-1; D unresolved. This CDR3 is built from 14 residues. Trimming removed 1 base from V and 3 bases from J, with 9 bases in between. Germline V gives CDR1 SGHTA, CDR2 FQGNSA. Here the CDR3 reads CASSLGPKDTEAFF. CDR3 coding DNA: TGTGCCAGCAGCTTAGGCCCGAAGGACACTGAAGCTTTCTTT.

The chain links TRBV20-1 to TRBJ2-2; no clear D. Germline V CDR1 and CDR2: DFQATT, SNEGSKA (reference sequence). The V gene lost 3 bases and the J gene lost 0 bases, with 8 bases spanning the gap. CDR3 length: 14 residues. This CDR3 reads CSASVRANTGELFF. The DNA of the CDR3 is TGCAGTGCTAGTGTCCGAGCGAACACCGGGGAGCTGTTTTTT.

As regards this clonotype: Relative to the germline gene, one junction end is altered; a read error may explain this. For the CDR3, the DNA is TGTGCTAGCAGCCCCCGTTGGTTAGGCGAGCAGTACTTC. Translating gives CASSPRWLGEQYF. The rearrangement joins TRBV7-7 to TRBJ2-7; D remains unclear. This CDR3 has 13 amino acids. Germline V gene data show CDR1 as SSHAT and CDR2 as FNYEAQ (reference sequence). Complete variable domain (other parts from reference TRBV7-7 and TRBJ2-7): GAGVSQSPRYKVTKRGQDVTLRCDPISSHATLYWYQQALGQGPEFLTYFNYEAQPDKSGLPSDRFSAERPEGSISTLTIQRTEQRDSAMYRCASSPRWLGEQYFGPGTRLTVT.

Only a few counts were recorded for this clonotype. This chain links TRBV5-6 with TRBJ2-7; no firm D call. The CDR3 length is 16 residues. The germline V gene has CDR1 SGHDT and CDR2 YYEEEE. V dropped 0 bases and J dropped 0 bases, with 13 bases sitting between them. CDR3 nucleotides: TGTGCCAGCAGCTTGGATGCCCCAGGAAACTCCTACGAGCAGTACTTC. Protein product: CASSLDAPGNSYEQYF. The variable domain in full, with the rest retrieved from reference TRBV5-6 and TRBJ2-7, is DAGVTQSPTHLIKTRGQQVTLRCSPKSGHDTVSWYQQALGQGPQFIFQYYEEEERQRGNFPDRFSGHQFPNYSSELNVNALLLGDSALYLCASSLDAPGNSYEQYFGPGTRLTVT.